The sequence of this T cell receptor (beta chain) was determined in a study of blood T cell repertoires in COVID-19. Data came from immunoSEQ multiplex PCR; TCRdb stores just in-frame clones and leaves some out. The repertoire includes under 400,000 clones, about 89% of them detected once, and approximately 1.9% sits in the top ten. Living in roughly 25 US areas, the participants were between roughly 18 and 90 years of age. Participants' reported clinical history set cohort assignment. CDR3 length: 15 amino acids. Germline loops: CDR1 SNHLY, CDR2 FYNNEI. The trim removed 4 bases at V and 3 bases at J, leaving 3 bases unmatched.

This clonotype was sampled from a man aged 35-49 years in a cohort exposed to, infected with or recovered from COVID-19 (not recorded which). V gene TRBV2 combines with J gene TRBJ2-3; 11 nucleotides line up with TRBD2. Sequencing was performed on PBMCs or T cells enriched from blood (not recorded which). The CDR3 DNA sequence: TGTGCCAGCAGTGCTAGGACTAGCGGGACAGATACGCAGTATTTT. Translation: CASSARTSGTDTQYF.